This section outlines one T cell receptor beta chain sequence together with its context. The data belong to a study of blood T cell repertoires in COVID-19. In the study overall: From the United States, Italy and Spain came samples of acute and convalescent COVID-19. Sources were T cells, B-cell-depleted T cells, or PBMCs; the material itself was cDNA or gDNA.

Germline V gene sequence: CDR1 LNHDA, CDR2 SQIVND (reference sequence). V was shortened by 10 bases and J by 0 bases, with 11 bases between the two germline ends. The CDR3 has 13 amino acids. Original processing notes: Reference gene primer amplification gave estimated nucleated cell counts. Measured with immunoSEQ multiplex PCR; TCRdb has only the in-frame clones, and not every one. That table is the source of V, J and clone size, and D and trimming were worked out from the DNA. The sample has roughly 60,000 clones, approximately 82% seen once; the top ten hold roughly 3.5%. Sequences were obtained from peripheral blood. The chain employs TRBV19 and TRBJ2-3; D uncertain. This clonotype was sampled from a man aged 60-69 years with acute or convalescent COVID-19. The CDR3 DNA reads TGTGCCATTTCGGAACAGAGCACAGATACGCAGTATTTT. Its translation is CAISEQSTDTQYF.